A selection of T cell receptor beta chains follows, all from one sample in a study of PD-L1 blockade in urothelial cancer. Some clones are missing from TCRdb's copy, which holds only in-frame ones; the method was immunoSEQ multiplex PCR. This table has around 71,000 clones, around four fifths appearing once. This material consisted of PBMCs, taken around atezolizumab (anti-PD-L1) treatment. The source is a middle-aged man with urothelial cancer. The CDR3 runs from the conserved cysteine through the conserved F or W. The D gene is left open where the match is weak. Clone size appears in some rows only: once, few, many, or a class for an expanded clone.

TRBJ2-1 | NA | TRBD2 | TRBV7-8 | TGTGCCAGCAGCCCCTCGCGCGGGAGTGGGCATGAGCAGTTCTTC | CASSPSRGSGHEQFF
TRBJ2-7 | NA | NA | TRBV7-9 | TGTGCCAGCAGCTTAATATCAGGGGTGGTCTACGAGCAGTACTTC | CASSLISGVVYEQYF
TRBJ1-1 | NA | NA | TRBV5-4 | TGTGCCAGCAGCTTGATGGCGGCACGGAACACTGAAGCTTTCTTT | CASSLMAARNTEAFF
TRBJ2-3 | NA | TRBD2 | TRBV5-1 | TGCGCCAGCAGCAGGGGACTAGCACACGGCACAGATACGCAGTATTTT | CASSRGLAHGTDTQYF
TRBJ2-1 | NA | NA | TRBV7-8 | TGTGCCAGCAGCTTAGGTGTAGCGGCGAGCTCCTACAATGAGCAGTTCTTC | CASSLGVAASSYNEQFF
TRBJ2-6 | once | NA | TRBV18 | TGTGCCAGCTCACCCTGGGCCCCTTCTGGGGCCAACGTCCTGACTTTC | CASSPWAPSGANVLTF
TRBJ2-3 | NA | TRBD2 | TRBV15 | TGTGCCACCAGCACCGGGACTAGCGGGAGGGGTACAGATACGCAGTATTTT | CATSTGTSGRGTDTQYF
TRBJ2-2 | NA | TRBD2 | TRBV19 | TGTGCCAGTAGTAGCCGAGCGGGAGTTACCGGGGAGCTGTTTTTT | CASSSRAGVTGELFF
TRBJ1-4 | NA | NA | TRBV4-3 | TGCGCCAGCAGCCCGGAGACAGTCAGGGCGGAAAAACTGTTTTTT | CASSPETVRAEKLFF
TRBJ2-4 | NA | TRBD1 | TRBV28 | TGTGCCAGCAGTCAACGGACAGGGATAAACATTCAGTACTTC | CASSQRTGINIQYF
TRBJ1-2 | NA | NA | TRBV6-5 | TGTGCCAGCTCCGGCAGGGATGGCTACACCTTC | CASSGRDGYTF
TRBJ2-1 | NA | NA | TRBV6-6 | TGTGCCAGCAGCCAGAGACTAGATAGCTACGGTGAGCAGTTCTTC | CASSQRLDSYGEQFF
TRBJ1-4 | NA | TRBD1 | TRBV4-3 | TGCGCCAGCAGCCAAACCCAGGGGGCAACTAATGAAAAACTGTTTTTT | CASSQTQGATNEKLFF
TRBJ2-3 | once | NA | TRBV7-8 | TGTGCCAGCAGCCGGGACTTCCAAATCACAGATACGCAGTATTTT | CASSRDFQITDTQYF
TRBJ2-3 | NA | TRBD2 | TRBV10-2 | TGCGCCAGCAGACTAGCGGGTGGGGCAGATACGCAGTATTTT | CASRLAGGADTQYF
TRBJ1-5 | NA | NA | TRBV18 | TGTGCCAGCTCACCTACAGGGTCAAGCAATCAGCCCCAGCATTTT | CASSPTGSSNQPQHF
TRBJ2-7 | once | NA | TRBV19 | TGTGCCAGTACCCCTGGGGCAGGACCAGGCGAGCAGTACTTC | CASTPGAGPGEQYF
TRBJ1-3 | NA | NA | TRBV11-2 | TGTGCCAGCAGCCCAATCTCTGGAAACACCATATATTTT | CASSPISGNTIYF
TRBJ1-2 | NA | TRBD1 | TRBV27 | TGTGCCAGCAGTCTCGAAAAGACAGGGTTTGGTGGCTACACCTTC | CASSLEKTGFGGYTF
TRBJ2-1 | NA | NA | TRBV19 | TGTGCCAGTAGTATCCCCGGAGGGCCTGGAGGGGATGAGCAGTTCTTC | CASSIPGGPGGDEQFF
TRBJ2-7 | NA | NA | TRBV13 | TGTGCCAGCAGCTCTAGAGGACAGCCCTACGAGCAGTACTTC | CASSSRGQPYEQYF
TRBJ2-5 | NA | NA | TRBV28 | TGTGCCAGCAGACCGGACATGAAAGAGACCCAGTACTTC | CASRPDMKETQYF
TRBJ1-3 | few | NA | TRBV6-6 | TGTGCCAGCAGCTCAACAGGGACAGGAAACACCATATATTTT | CASSSTGTGNTIYF
TRBJ2-1 | NA | NA | TRBV6-5 | TGTGCCAGCAGTTATGAGGCGGGCCGACACAATGAGCAGTTCTTC | CASSYEAGRHNEQFF
TRBJ2-6 | NA | TRBD1 | TRBV4-1 | TGCGCCAGCCGCTTGGGACAGGTTTCCTCTGGGGCCAACGTCCTGACTTTC | CASRLGQVSSGANVLTF